This T cell receptor (beta chain) was recovered during a study of T cells in Graves' hyperthyroidism and ophthalmopathy. The sample holds a few counts of this clonotype. Its specificity is not known. Germline lookup yields CDR1 MNHEY and CDR2 SVGEGT. With V trimmed by 5 bases and J by 12 bases, 11 bases remained unmatched. The CDR3 totals 13 residues. Study-wide results and limits: Most thyroid clonotypes expanded above 0.001 appeared in blood too. Before onset, ophthalmopathy was predicted by the model a median around 6 months earlier.

In making diagnoses, clinical symptoms, serum thyroxine and TRAb, thyroid ultrasound and orbital computed tomography were all used. PBMCs were derived from about 10 ml fresh peripheral blood. What was amplified from RNA transcripts were TCR beta CDR3 regions. The TCR CDR3 was amplified in a first-round RT-PCR using the HTBI primer set. Each CDR3 protein gets one entry after TCRdb re-called the multiplex PCR reads with MiXCR. The sample includes about 640,000 distinct CDR3 sequences, less than 25% of them seen just once. The TCR originated in a man aged 25 to 40 with Graves' ophthalmopathy. This chain uses TRBV6-2 or TRBV6-3 with TRBJ1-2; 8 nucleotides match TRBD1. Material: blood. CDR3 nucleotide sequence: TGTGCCAGCAGTGCCGGGACAGGCCCTCTAGACACCTTC. This encodes CASSAGTGPLDTF.